This entry lists 22 T cell receptor beta chains sequenced from one sample in a study of blood T cells in healthy people across ages. The use of a sample-barcoded 5' primer and a J-beta primer mix characterized a second PCR of roughly 6 to 11 cycles. TCRdb re-analysed the 5' RACE reads in MiXCR, keeping a single row per CDR3 protein. Of about a million distinct CDR3 sequences listed, roughly 51% are singletons. Material: blood. These receptors were collected from a woman aged 60-70 years in good health.

This clonotype was found a few times. The V call is TRBV5-1, the J call TRBJ2-7; D gene unclear. CDR3 length: 14 amino acids. Deletions cut 5 bases from V and 2 bases from J, with 14 bases between. The germline V gene has CDR1 SGHRS and CDR2 YFSETQ. CDR3 nucleotide sequence: TGCGCCAGCAGTTTACGCGCTGGGACCTACGAGCAGTACTTC. Amino acids: CASSLRAGTYEQYF.

V gene TRBV12-3 or TRBV12-4 combines with J gene TRBJ2-7; 7 nucleotides line up with TRBD1. This CDR3 contains 16 residues. V lost 5 bases to trimming and J lost 0 bases; unmatched junction nucleotides: 10. CDR3 coding DNA: TGTGCCAGCAGTGGATTCGACAGGGCCTTCTCCTACGAGCAGTACTTC. It specifies CASSGFDRAFSYEQYF.

The sample holds a few counts of this clonotype. The gene calls are TRBV28 and TRBJ2-7; no clear D. Trimming cost V 5 bases and J 5 bases, with 16 bases left between them. CDR1 is MDHEN and CDR2 is SYDVKM in the germline V gene. The CDR3 has 14 residues. The CDR3 coding sequence is TGTGCCAGCAGTGTAAGACTGGCCCCCGACGAGCAGTACTTC. It encodes CASSVRLAPDEQYF.

This rearrangement joins TRBV20-1 to TRBJ2-5; weak D call: TRBD2 (5 bases). The J call may be wrong; the DNA end is better matched by TRBJ2-7. Germline V CDR1 and CDR2: DFQATT, SNEGSKA (reference sequence). CDR3 length: 11 residues. CDR3 DNA: TGCAGTCCGACTACCGGATACGAGCAGTACTTC. Amino acid sequence: CSPTTGYEQYF.

CDR3 DNA: TGCGCCAGCAGCAACGGGGGTTACAATGAGCAGTTCTTC. Residues: CASSNGGYNEQFF. V usage is TRBV5-1 and J usage is TRBJ2-1; the D gene is possibly TRBD2 (6 bases). CDR3 length equals 13 residues. CDR1 SGHRS and CDR2 YFSETQ come from the germline V gene. V lost 4 bases to trimming and J lost 4 bases, with 9 bases between them.

The chain joins TRBV11-2 to TRBJ2-5; 9 bases match TRBD2. Germline V gives CDR1 SGHAT, CDR2 FQNNGV. Germline trimming cut 6 bases from V and 5 bases from J; bases unmatched to any gene: 4. The CDR3 sequence is 13 residues long. The CDR3 DNA reads TGTGCCAGCAGGATTAGCGGGAGCGAGACCCAGTACTTC. Amino acid sequence: CASRISGSETQYF.

The chain links TRBV6-2 or TRBV6-3 to TRBJ2-1, with D possibly matching TRBD2 (5 bases). CDR1 is MNHEY, CDR2 SVGEGT, per germline. This CDR3 comprises 13 residues. The germline V and J ends were trimmed by 10 bases and 7 bases, with 17 bases remaining between them. CDR3 in amino acids: CATHSRRGNEQFF. The DNA of the CDR3 is TGTGCCACCCACTCCCGGCGAGGGAATGAGCAGTTCTTC.

This clonotype came up a few times. The rearrangement joins TRBV4-1 to TRBJ2-3; D possibly uses TRBD1 or TRBD2 (6 bases each). The CDR3 has 17 amino acids. In germline, CDR1 is MGHRA, CDR2 YSYEKL. The V end lost 0 bases, the J end lost 0 bases, and 13 bases lay between the germline ends. The CDR3: CASSQDRGRASTDTQYF. The CDR3 DNA follows: TGCGCCAGCAGCCAAGATCGGGGGCGGGCTAGCACAGATACGCAGTATTTT.

The chain links TRBV3-1 to TRBJ2-3, with D possibly being TRBD2 (6 bases). CDR3 size: 17 residues. The V end was cut by 1 base, the J end by 2 bases, with 16 bases between. Germline V gene lookup returns CDR1 LGHDT and CDR2 YNNKEL (reference sequence). As DNA, the CDR3 is TGTGCCAGCAGCCAAGGCACTATCCGGGGGTACACAGATACGCAGTATTTT. This gives the protein CASSQGTIRGYTDTQYF.

V usage is TRBV7-9 and J usage is TRBJ2-3, with D possibly being TRBD2 (5 bases). The CDR3 runs 15 residues. V lost 6 bases to trimming and J lost 0 bases, with 13 bases between them. Germline loops: CDR1 SEHNR, CDR2 FQNEAQ (reference sequence). The CDR3 bases are TGTGCCAGCAGTTCCCCGGGGTTGAGCACAGATACGCAGTATTTT. It encodes CASSSPGLSTDTQYF.

This clonotype was counted a few times. The gene calls are TRBV4-1 and TRBJ2-4, with 10 nucleotides matching TRBD2. The V and J ends lost 3 bases and 0 bases, in that order; junction bases with no gene match: 8. The CDR3 runs to 18 residues. Germline CDR1 is MGHRA and CDR2 is YSYEKL. The CDR3 nucleotides are TGCGCCAGCAGCCATCTAGCGGGAGATCGTTTAGCCAAAAACATTCAGTACTTC. It codes for CASSHLAGDRLAKNIQYF.

This chain links TRBV28 with TRBJ1-5, with a possible D match to TRBD1 (6 bases). There are 15 residues in the CDR3. The V end lost 7 bases, the J end lost 0 bases, and 13 bases lay between the germline ends. In germline, CDR1 is MDHEN, CDR2 SYDVKM. The CDR3 DNA reads TGTGCCAGCACCGGAGGGGGAATTAGCAATCAGCCCCAGCATTTT. Its protein is CASTGGGISNQPQHF.

This chain joins TRBV10-3 and TRBJ2-3; no firm D call. Germline V CDR1 and CDR2: ENHRY, SYGVKD. The CDR3 consists of 12 residues. Trimming took 3 bases from V and 10 from J, leaving 11 bases between them. The CDR3 region is CAISDGERPQYF. In DNA form, the CDR3 reads TGTGCCATCAGTGACGGCGAGAGACCGCAGTATTTT.

This clonotype was detected a few times. The chain couples TRBV29-1 to TRBJ2-3, with D uncertain. Trimming pared 2 bases from V and 6 bases from J, leaving 9 bases between. Germline V gene lookup returns CDR1 SQVTM and CDR2 ANQGSEA. This CDR3 is built from 12 residues. In DNA, the CDR3 is TGCAGCGTTGAACTTGCCGCGGATACGCAGTATTTT. This gives the protein CSVELAADTQYF.

The chain employs TRBV28 and TRBJ2-7, with 9 bases identical to TRBD1. This CDR3 has 17 residues. Germline V gene data show CDR1 as MDHEN and CDR2 as SYDVKM. Trimming removed 3 bases from V and 1 base from J; junction bases left unmatched: 10. In DNA, the CDR3 is TGTGCCAGCAGTTTTCTCCGCCCCGGGACAGGGTCCTACGAGCAGTACTTC. Translating it yields CASSFLRPGTGSYEQYF. The full variable domain, completed using reference TRBV28 and TRBJ2-7, is DVKVTQSSRYLVKRTGEKVFLECVQDMDHENMFWYRQDPGLGLRLIYFSYDVKMKEKGDIPEGYSVSREKKERFSLILESASTNQTSMYLCASSFLRPGTGSYEQYFGPGTRLTVT.

This clonotype showed up just a few times. The chain joins TRBV27 to TRBJ2-4; possibly TRBD2 for D (6 bases). The J call may be in error: the DNA end matches TRBJ2-7 better. This CDR3 has 16 amino acids. CDR1 and CDR2 from the germline V gene are MNHEY and SMNVEV (reference sequence). Here the CDR3 reads CASSLRRRAVSYEQYF. The CDR3, as DNA: TGTGCCAGCAGCCTACGAAGGAGGGCCGTTTCTTACGAGCAGTACTTC.

The rearrangement joins TRBV4-3 to TRBJ2-1; 11 nucleotides align to TRBD2. This CDR3 is built from 18 residues. Trimming removed 0 bases from V and 0 bases from J; junction bases left unmatched: 4. The germline V gene has CDR1 LGHNA and CDR2 YSLEER. DNA for the CDR3: TGCGCCAGCAGCCAAGACCCTAGCGGGAGGAGCTCCTACAATGAGCAGTTCTTC. It yields the protein CASSQDPSGRSSYNEQFF.

The table lists this clonotype with a few counts. The chain has TRBV29-1 and TRBJ2-3; a weak D match, TRBD1 (5 bases). The CDR3 consists of 13 residues. The germline V and J ends were trimmed by 8 bases and 2 bases, with 14 bases remaining between them. The germline CDR1 and CDR2 sequences are SQVTM and ANQGSEA. In DNA form, the CDR3 reads TGCAGCCACGACAGCAGGATCACAGATACGCAGTATTTT. It translates to CSHDSRITDTQYF.

This rearrangement joins TRBV20-1 to TRBJ1-6; D call uncertain. CDR1 and CDR2 from the germline V gene are DFQATT and SNEGSKA (reference sequence). The germline V and J ends were trimmed by 3 bases and 5 bases, with 11 bases remaining between them. This CDR3 is built from 14 residues. The CDR3 loop reads CSASIALDNSPLHF. DNA for the CDR3: TGCAGTGCTAGTATCGCCTTAGATAATTCACCCCTCCACTTT.

This clonotype has just a few counts. The junction shows a germline mismatch at one end, possibly a read error. The chain couples TRBV12-3 or TRBV12-4 to TRBJ2-3, with 9 bases matching TRBD2. This CDR3 comprises 14 residues. CDR3 nucleotide sequence: TGCGCCAGCAGCAGTAGCGGGAGAACAGATACGCAGTATTTT. The encoded protein is CASSSSGRTDTQYF.

V and J are TRBV29-1 and TRBJ2-7, with D maybe TRBD2 (6 bases). The end of the DNA aligns better with TRBJ2-5, so the J call may be wrong. This CDR3 is built from 12 residues. The V gene's germline CDR1 is SQVTM and CDR2 ANQGSEA. CDR3 in amino acids: CSVTAGRGTQYF. CDR3 bases: TGCAGCGTTACGGCGGGAAGGGGGACCCAGTACTTC.

This chain uses TRBV7-2 with TRBJ1-5, with 11 bases matching TRBD1. The length of the CDR3 is 16 residues. The germline gives CDR1 SGHTA, CDR2 FQGNSA. V lost 5 bases to trimming and J lost 7 bases; unmatched junction nucleotides: 10. CDR3 bases: TGTGCCAGCAGCGCCCCAGGGGGACAGGGGGGCCAGCCCCAGCATTTT. Translated: CASSAPGGQGGQPQHF.